Below, 21 T cell receptor beta chains from the same sample are listed, as sequenced in a study of T cell repertoires in cytomegalovirus infection. What these receptors recognize is not known. TCRdb analysed the reads with MiXCR anew, one entry per CDR3 protein. The table has roughly 500,000 distinct CDR3 sequences, 33% seen once. The sequences come from cultured PBMCs, collected from culture after CMV antigen stimulation. These receptors were taken from a human donor in good health (CMV status not recorded). Some clones in this sample may be carry-over from other donors' samples.

This clonotype came up a few times. V gene TRBV10-3 combines with J gene TRBJ2-3; 7 bases fit TRBD2. Germline V gene data show CDR1 as ENHRY and CDR2 as SYGVKD. Losses at the gene ends were 7 bases for V and 2 bases for J; bases not matched to a gene: 15. The CDR3 totals 17 residues. In DNA form, the CDR3 reads TGTGCCATCATGGGCGGGGCTAGCGGCGTGCACACAGATACGCAGTATTTT. It translates to CAIMGGASGVHTDTQYF.

V usage is TRBV5-1 and J usage is TRBJ2-3; D assignment may be TRBD1 or TRBD2 (5 bases each). Deletions cut 2 bases from V and 4 bases from J, with 14 bases between. Per germline, CDR1 SGHRS and CDR2 YFSETQ. The CDR3 spans 15 residues. The CDR3 is CASSFLARGPDTQYF. For the CDR3, the DNA is TGCGCCAGCAGCTTCCTAGCTAGGGGCCCAGATACGCAGTATTTT.

The chain recombines TRBV9 with TRBJ1-4, with 9 bases identical to TRBD1. Germline lookup yields CDR1 SGDLS and CDR2 YYNGEE. The length of the CDR3 is 14 residues. With V trimmed by 3 bases and J by 7 bases, 4 bases remained unmatched. CDR3 nucleotides: TGTGCCAGCAGCGCCGGGACAGGGAGTGAAAAACTGTTTTTT. It codes for CASSAGTGSEKLFF.

Comment on this clonotype: A much larger clone differs by one base, so this may be a read error. The chain joins TRBV7-9 to TRBJ1-5; the D is unclear. The CDR3 spans 14 residues. Trimming removed 0 bases at V and 4 bases at J, with 7 bases between. In germline, CDR1 is SEHNR, CDR2 FQNEAQ (reference sequence). The CDR3 loop is CASSLAWGNQPQHF. The CDR3 region has the DNA TGTGCCAGCAGCTTAGCGTGGGGTAATCAGCCCCAGCATTTT. The whole variable domain, filled in from reference TRBV7-9 and TRBJ1-5, reads DTGVSQNPRHKITKRGQNVTFRCDPISEHNRLYWYRQTLGQGPEFLTYFQNEAQLEKSRLLSDRFSAERPKGSFSTLEIQRTEQGDSAMYLCASSLAWGNQPQHFGDGTRLSIL.

This clonotype has a handful of counts. The chain employs TRBV7-4 and TRBJ2-3; 10 nucleotides line up with TRBD2. This CDR3 region has 16 residues. With 4 bases clipped from V and 4 bases from J, the junction kept 8 bases outside the gene matches. From germline, CDR1 is SGHVT and CDR2 SQSDAQ. This chain's CDR3 is CASSSPPGLASDTQYF. The CDR3 DNA reads TGTGCCAGCAGCTCACCCCCGGGACTAGCGTCAGATACGCAGTATTTT.

This clonotype showed up just a few times. This chain links TRBV19 with TRBJ1-3, with D unclear. Germline-derived CDR1 and CDR2 are LNHDA and SQIVND (reference sequence). The length of the CDR3 is 15 residues. Between the trimmed V and J ends, which lost 3 bases and 1 base, there was a span of 10 bases. CDR3 protein: CASSIDWVSGNTIYF. The CDR3 nucleotides read TGTGCCAGTAGTATCGACTGGGTATCTGGAAACACCATATATTTT.

This clonotype was found a few times. The chain links TRBV7-2 to TRBJ2-5; D ambiguous. CDR1 and CDR2 (germline): SGHTA, FQGNSA. CDR3 size: 15 residues. With 0 bases removed from V and 5 bases from J, the gap between germline ends came to 13 bases. The DNA of the CDR3 is TGTGCCAGCAGCTTAGCGGGTAGCTCGGTGGAGACCCAGTACTTC. This gives the protein CASSLAGSSVETQYF. Full variable domain (outside the CDR3, taken from reference TRBV7-2 and TRBJ2-5): GAGVSQSPSNKVTEKGKDVELRCDPISGHTALYWYRQSLGQGLEFLIYFQGNSAPDKSGLPSDRFSAERTGGSVSTLTIQRTQQEDSAVYLCASSLAGSSVETQYFGPGTRLLVL.

The V gene is TRBV12-3 or TRBV12-4, the J gene TRBJ2-7, with TRBD1 as a possible D gene (5 bases). The CDR3 is made up of 18 amino acids. Trimming removed 7 bases from V and 3 bases from J, with 28 bases in between. CDR3 DNA sequence: TGTGCCAGCACCCCGCGTTTCCGGACATCTCCACTTAACTACGAGCAGTACTTC. As protein: CASTPRFRTSPLNYEQYF.

The chain employs TRBV20-1 and TRBJ1-5; D gene ambiguous. CDR1 is DFQATT and CDR2 is SNEGSKA in the germline V gene (reference sequence). This CDR3 is built from 15 residues. CDR3 in DNA: TGCAGCGTCTTGACTGCCCTAGACGGCAATCAGCCCCAGCATTTT. This codes for CSVLTALDGNQPQHF.

This clonotype was picked up a small number of times. The V and J genes are TRBV7-2 and TRBJ1-5; no clear D. The CDR3 spans 14 residues. V lost 6 bases and J 4 bases, leaving 13 bases between the germline ends. Germline loops: CDR1 SGHTA, CDR2 FQGNSA. The CDR3 DNA reads as TGTGCCAGCAGGCCGTCGACATCTAATCAGCCCCAGCATTTT. Amino acids: CASRPSTSNQPQHF. Drawing the rest from reference TRBV7-2 and TRBJ1-5, the complete variable domain is GAGVSQSPSNKVTEKGKDVELRCDPISGHTALYWYRQSLGQGLEFLIYFQGNSAPDKSGLPSDRFSAERTGGSVSTLTIQRTQQEDSAVYLCASRPSTSNQPQHFGDGTRLSIL.

As DNA, the CDR3 is TGTGCCAGCAGCTTGGGCGGGACTCCGGAGACCCAGTACTTC. It is translated as CASSLGGTPETQYF. The chain links TRBV7-8 to TRBJ2-5, with D perhaps TRBD2 (6 bases). Germline V gene lookup returns CDR1 SGHVS and CDR2 FQNEAQ. Trimming removed 3 bases from V and 5 bases from J, with 13 bases in between. The CDR3 spans 14 residues.

The table lists this clonotype with a few counts. The chain employs TRBV6-2 or TRBV6-3 and TRBJ1-5; D is ambiguous. The germline V gene has CDR1 MNHEY and CDR2 SVGEGT. The V gene lost 4 bases and the J gene lost 5 bases, with 9 bases spanning the gap. CDR3 length: 13 amino acids. The CDR3 bases are TGTGCCAGCAGTTCGTCTCGATATCAGCCCCAGCATTTT. Its translation is CASSSSRYQPQHF.

The CDR3 sequence is CASSPETAYGYTF. DNA of the CDR3: TGTGCCAGCAGCCCCGAGACAGCCTATGGCTACACCTTC. The rearrangement links TRBV7-9 to TRBJ1-2, with TRBD1 as a possible D gene (5 bases). CDR3 length equals 13 residues. V lost 5 bases, J lost 4 bases, and 11 bases lay in between. The germline V gene has CDR1 SEHNR and CDR2 FQNEAQ (reference sequence).

This clonotype occurred a few times. CDR3 residues: CAIRPSPGTGTSNEQFF. The CDR3 DNA follows: TGTGCCATCAGGCCCTCCCCGGGGACAGGGACCAGCAATGAGCAGTTCTTC. The genes are TRBV10-3 and TRBJ2-1, with 9 bases aligning to TRBD1. CDR3 length: 17 amino acids. Germline V CDR1 and CDR2: ENHRY, SYGVKD. The trim removed 6 bases at V and 6 bases at J, leaving 15 bases unmatched.

This clonotype was observed at least ten times. The CDR3 sequence is CATSRRSPYGNGYTF. DNA for the CDR3: TGTGCCACCAGCAGACGTTCTCCCTATGGCAATGGCTACACCTTC. The chain recombines TRBV15 with TRBJ1-2; D is unclear. This CDR3 has 15 amino acids. Germline V lookup: CDR1 LNHNV, CDR2 YYDKDF (reference sequence). The V end lost 2 bases, the J end lost 6 bases, and 16 bases lay between the germline ends.

Only a few counts were recorded for this clonotype. This sequence joins TRBV7-2 and TRBJ1-6; D not resolved. The V end lost 5 bases, the J end lost 6 bases, and 14 bases lay between the germline ends. The CDR3 covers 15 residues. Germline V gene data show CDR1 as SGHTA and CDR2 as FQGNSA. CDR3 amino acids: CASSTDLGPNSPLHF. The CDR3 DNA follows: TGTGCCAGCAGCACCGACTTAGGGCCTAATTCACCCCTCCACTTT.

V is TRBV4-1 and J is TRBJ2-7; D possibly matches TRBD1 or TRBD2 (6 bases each). Germline values: CDR1 MGHRA, CDR2 YSYEKL. The CDR3 is made up of 11 amino acids. The CDR3 spells CASSQAEGGTV. The CDR3 nucleotides read TGCGCCAGCAGCCAAGCTGAAGGGGGGACTGTC.

This clonotype was observed a few times. CDR3 residues: CASSSGTGIYGYTF. For the CDR3, the DNA is TGTGCCAGCAGCTCAGGGACAGGGATCTATGGCTACACCTTC. This chain uses TRBV7-9 with TRBJ1-2; 9 bases align to TRBD1. The CDR3 is 14 residues long. Per germline, CDR1 SEHNR and CDR2 FQNEAQ (reference sequence). V dropped 4 bases and J dropped 4; count of bases not matched to a gene: 4.

In this sample, this clonotype turned up a few times. The chain carries TRBV11-3 and TRBJ2-2; D may be TRBD1 (6 bases). The CDR3 loop spans 16 amino acids. CDR1 is SGHNT, CDR2 YENEEA, per germline. Trimming pared 0 bases from V and 7 bases from J, leaving 15 bases between. CDR3 sequence: CASSLETGKRIGELFF. CDR3 nucleotide sequence: TGTGCCAGCAGCTTAGAAACAGGGAAAAGGATCGGGGAGCTGTTTTTT.

This clonotype was seen just once. The chain links TRBV4-3 to TRBJ1-5; TRBD1 is a possible D gene (5 bases). CDR1 LGHNA and CDR2 YSLEER come from the germline V gene. CDR3 size: 16 residues. Trimming took 6 bases from V and 0 from J, leaving 15 bases between them. CDR3 DNA: TGCGCCAGCAGGCATGACACAGGCCATAGCAATCAGCCCCAGCATTTT. Translation: CASRHDTGHSNQPQHF.

Concerning this clonotype itself: A much more abundant neighbour one base away suggests this may be a read error. The rearrangement links TRBV7-2 to TRBJ2-1; no clear D. In germline, CDR1 is SGHTA, CDR2 FQGNSA. Trimming shortened V by 3 bases and J by 4 bases, and 10 bases separated the two germline ends. The CDR3 length is 14 residues. In nucleotides, the CDR3 is TGTGCCAGCAGCTTTGCCCTGGGATACAATGAGCAGTTCTTC. This encodes CASSFALGYNEQFF. Full variable domain (rest looked up from reference TRBV7-2 and TRBJ2-1): GAGVSQSPSNKVTEKGKDVELRCDPISGHTALYWYRQSLGQGLEFLIYFQGNSAPDKSGLPSDRFSAERTGGSVSTLTIQRTQQEDSAVYLCASSFALGYNEQFFGPGTRLTVL.